A single sample gave rise to the 27 T cell receptor beta chains below, sequenced in a study of blood T cell repertoires in COVID-19. Profiling relied on immunoSEQ multiplex PCR, and the TCRdb table lists in-frame clones only, not all of them. The repertoire holds fewer than 250,000 clones, 86% seen once, with 0.6% to 1% in the top ten. Sample: peripheral blood. The source of these receptors is a woman aged 70-85 years with acute or convalescent COVID-19.

The chain links TRBV2 to TRBJ2-7; 7 bases match TRBD1. V was pared by 4 bases and J by 4 bases, with 4 bases of the junction left unmatched. Germline-derived CDR1 and CDR2 are SNHLY and FYNNEI. CDR3 length: 13 residues. CDR3 sequence (DNA): TGTGCCAGCAGTGTAGGGGGCCGATACGAGCAGTACTTC. Residues: CASSVGGRYEQYF.

This clone showed up just once. The J gene is TRBJ1-2, the V gene TRBV6-5, with D possibly TRBD1 on 6 matching bases. V dropped 6 bases and J dropped 4 bases, with 15 bases sitting between them. The CDR3 has 14 amino acids. Germline V gene lookup returns CDR1 MNHEY and CDR2 SVGAGI. This CDR3 reads CASRPPGTLYGYTF. For the CDR3, the DNA is TGTGCCAGCAGACCCCCCGGGACACTCTATGGCTACACCTTC.

V gene TRBV7-2 combines with J gene TRBJ2-7, with D unresolved. CDR3 length: 14 residues. From germline, CDR1 is SGHTA and CDR2 FQGNSA. The V end lost 2 bases, the J end lost 3 bases, and 11 bases lay between the germline ends. The CDR3, as DNA: TGTGCCAGCAGCTTAAGTCAGGCCAACTACGAGCAGTACTTC. Amino acids: CASSLSQANYEQYF.

A single count supports this clone. V gene TRBV7-8 combines with J gene TRBJ1-1, with D unresolved. This CDR3 is 14 amino acids long. Germline V gene sequence: CDR1 SGHVS, CDR2 FQNEAQ. The germline V and J ends were trimmed by 4 bases and 1 base, with 10 bases remaining between them. The CDR3 reads CASSYAGRNTEAFF. DNA of the CDR3: TGTGCCAGCAGCTATGCGGGTCGGAACACTGAAGCTTTCTTT. Using reference TRBV7-8 and TRBJ1-1 for the parts outside the CDR3, the full variable domain is GAGVSQSPRYKVAKRGQDVALRCDPISGHVSLFWYQQALGQGPEFLTYFQNEAQLDKSGLPSDRFFAERPEGSVSTLKIQRTQQEDSAVYLCASSYAGRNTEAFFGQGTRLTVV.

This clone occurred once. The chain carries TRBV23-1 and TRBJ1-3; D ambiguous. TRBV23-1 is an ORF, and what it does is uncertain. V gave up 9 bases and J gave up 4 bases, with 7 bases separating them. This CDR3 has 11 residues. Written as DNA, the CDR3 is TGCGCCAGTCTCCCGGGAAACACCATATATTTT. Translation gives CASLPGNTIYF.

This chain connects TRBV9 to TRBJ1-1, with no clear D. CDR1 is SGDLS and CDR2 is YYNGEE in the germline V gene. The CDR3 is 15 amino acids. The V end was cut by 0 bases, the J end by 5 bases, with 14 bases between. The CDR3 sequence is CASSVGRARDTEAFF. The CDR3 DNA follows: TGTGCCAGCAGCGTAGGTAGGGCGAGGGATACTGAAGCTTTCTTT.

The J gene is TRBJ2-2, the V gene TRBV5-1; 14 bases line up with TRBD2. This CDR3 has 17 amino acids. Germline CDR1 SGHRS, CDR2 YFSETQ. V gave up 4 bases and J gave up 4 bases; unmatched junction bases: 6. The CDR3 DNA sequence: TGCGCCAGCAGCCCCGGACTAGCGGGAGGACTCACCGGGGAGCTGTTTTTT. Encoded protein: CASSPGLAGGLTGELFF.

The CDR3 region has the DNA TGCGCCAGCAGCCAAGATCGGAGGGAGCCGACGGGGGTGTCACCCCTCCACTTT. Amino acids: CASSQDRREPTGVSPLHF. The rearrangement links TRBV4-1 to TRBJ1-6; D possibly corresponds to TRBD1 (5 bases). Deletions cut 0 bases from V and 10 bases from J, with 22 bases between. The CDR3 is made up of 18 amino acids. The germline CDR1 and CDR2 sequences are MGHRA and YSYEKL.

The chain has TRBV6-5 and TRBJ2-2; maybe TRBD2 (6 bases). The CDR3 contains 14 residues. Germline CDR1 is MNHEY and CDR2 is SVGAGI. V was clipped by 6 bases and J by 2 bases, with 10 bases between them. DNA for the CDR3: TGTGCCAGCAGACGGGACTTCAACACCGGGGAGCTGTTTTTT. Translated, it gives CASRRDFNTGELFF.

This chain joins TRBV5-4 and TRBJ1-4; D call uncertain. The CDR3 has 15 amino acids. Germline V gene data show CDR1 as SGHNT and CDR2 as YYREEE (reference sequence). The germline V and J ends were trimmed by 6 bases and 6 bases, with 18 bases remaining between them. CDR3 region: CASNEGGGRHEKLFF. CDR3 bases: TGTGCCAGCAACGAGGGTGGAGGACGACATGAAAAACTGTTTTTT.

The J gene is TRBJ2-6, the V gene TRBV5-5; 11 bases agree with TRBD1. Germline trimming cut 4 bases from V and 3 bases from J; bases unmatched to any gene: 6. The CDR3 covers 17 residues. Germline V gene data show CDR1 as SGHKS and CDR2 as YYEKEE (reference sequence). CDR3 in DNA: TGTGCCAGCAGCCAGGACAGGGGGCTAGATGGGGCCAACGTCCTGACTTTC. Protein sequence: CASSQDRGLDGANVLTF.

This clone was detected only a few times. CDR3 amino acids: CAISATQFSGHYTF. Written as DNA, the CDR3 is TGTGCCATCAGTGCTACACAGTTTTCAGGGCACTACACCTTC. The chain employs TRBV10-3 and TRBJ1-2; TRBD1 is a possible D gene (5 bases). This CDR3 has 14 residues. V gave up 4 bases and J gave up 10 bases, with 19 bases separating them. Germline lookup yields CDR1 ENHRY and CDR2 SYGVKD.

V usage is TRBV11-3 and J usage is TRBJ2-1; 13 bases map to TRBD2. Trimming removed 3 bases from V and 8 bases from J; junction bases left unmatched: 4. Germline V gives CDR1 SGHNT, CDR2 YENEEA. The CDR3 is 15 residues long. CDR3 sequence: CASSLTSGGFYEQFF. DNA for the CDR3: TGTGCCAGCAGCTTGACTAGCGGGGGGTTCTATGAGCAGTTCTTC.

The chain uses TRBV5-1 and TRBJ1-1; TRBD1 matches at 7 bases. The CDR3 covers 15 residues. V shed 4 bases, J shed 2 bases, and the junction held 8 bases outside the gene matches. The germline V gene has CDR1 SGHRS and CDR2 YFSETQ. CDR3: CASSPFGQANTEAFF. As DNA, the CDR3 is TGCGCCAGCAGCCCGTTCGGACAGGCTAACACTGAAGCTTTCTTT.

The J gene is TRBJ1-2, the V gene TRBV18, with D perhaps TRBD1 (5 bases). This CDR3 is built from 14 residues. Germline V lookup: CDR1 KGHSH, CDR2 LQKENI. V shed 1 base and J shed 4 bases, with 10 bases lying between them. For the CDR3, the DNA is TGTGCCAGCTCACCACAGGGGAATCTCTATGGCTACACCTTC. It translates to CASSPQGNLYGYTF.

This chain connects TRBV28 to TRBJ1-2; no firm D call. The CDR3 spans 12 residues. The germline CDR1 and CDR2 sequences are MDHEN and SYDVKM. Trimming cost V 5 bases and J 3 bases, with 7 bases left between them. Here the CDR3 reads CASSPLHYGYTF. CDR3 DNA: TGTGCCAGCAGTCCCCTTCACTATGGCTACACCTTC.

This CDR3 reads CASRAGGNTEAFF. In nucleotides, the CDR3 is TGTGCCAGCAGAGCAGGAGGGAACACTGAAGCTTTCTTT. The chain combines TRBV2 with TRBJ1-1; D is ambiguous. The V and J ends lost 6 bases and 1 base respectively, with 9 bases between them. The germline V gene encodes CDR1 SNHLY and CDR2 FYNNEI. The CDR3 sequence is 13 residues long.

The V call is TRBV5-1, the J call TRBJ2-7; 8 bases map to TRBD1. The CDR3 consists of 14 residues. J gave up 3 bases and V 3 bases, and 5 bases lay outside the gene matches. Per the germline V gene, CDR1 is SGHRS and CDR2 is YFSETQ. CDR3: CASSSGTGYYEQYF. The CDR3 DNA reads as TGCGCCAGCAGCTCCGGGACAGGATACTACGAGCAGTACTTC.

The gene calls are TRBV7-9 and TRBJ1-2; a weak D match, TRBD1 (5 bases). The CDR3 runs to 13 residues. Trimming cost V 5 bases and J 0 bases, with 7 bases left between them. Looked up from germline, CDR1 is SEHNR and CDR2 is FQNEAQ (reference sequence). The CDR3 sequence is CASSATANYGYTF. As DNA, the CDR3 is TGTGCCAGCAGCGCGACAGCTAACTATGGCTACACCTTC.

This chain uses TRBV5-4 with TRBJ2-1; the D gene is possibly TRBD2 (5 bases). CDR1 and CDR2 from the germline V gene are SGHNT and YYREEE (reference sequence). V lost 0 bases and J 8 bases, leaving 12 bases between the germline ends. The CDR3 totals 14 residues. The CDR3 here is CASSLGGFSDEQFF. The CDR3 DNA sequence: TGTGCCAGCAGCTTGGGCGGGTTCAGCGATGAGCAGTTCTTC.

J is TRBJ1-5 and V is TRBV19; 8 nucleotides match TRBD1. The CDR3 contains 14 residues. The trim removed 8 bases at V and 2 bases at J, leaving 5 bases unmatched. The germline gives CDR1 LNHDA, CDR2 SQIVND (reference sequence). CDR3 in DNA: TGTGCCAGTCAAGACAGGGGAGGCAATCAGCCCCAGCATTTT. Translating gives CASQDRGGNQPQHF. Full variable domain (remainder filled in from reference TRBV19 and TRBJ1-5): DGGITQSPKYLFRKEGQNVTLSCEQNLNHDAMYWYRQDPGQGLRLIYYSQIVNDFQKGDIAEGYSVSREKKESFPLTVTSAQKNPTAFYLCASQDRGGNQPQHFGDGTRLSIL.

The rearrangement uses TRBV7-2 and TRBJ1-2; the match to TRBD1 covers 8 bases. CDR1 is SGHTA and CDR2 is FQGNSA in the germline V gene. The CDR3 has 15 amino acids. After removal of 5 bases from V and 5 bases from J, the junction contained 10 bases not matched to a gene. CDR3 amino acids: CASSQTGTGLYGYTF. The CDR3 region has the DNA TGTGCCAGCAGCCAGACCGGGACAGGCCTTTATGGCTACACCTTC. Looking up the rest from reference TRBV7-2 and TRBJ1-2 gives the full variable domain: GAGVSQSPSNKVTEKGKDVELRCDPISGHTALYWYRQSLGQGLEFLIYFQGNSAPDKSGLPSDRFSAERTGGSVSTLTIQRTQQEDSAVYLCASSQTGTGLYGYTFGSGTRLTVV.

The rearrangement links TRBV25-1 to TRBJ1-1, with 8 bases matching TRBD1. The germline CDR1 and CDR2 sequences are MGHDK and SYGVNS. The CDR3 consists of 14 residues. Unmatched junction bases numbered 11, after V lost 3 bases and J lost 11 bases. CDR3 residues: CASSDGGQGPRAFF. In DNA form, the CDR3 reads TGTGCCAGCAGTGATGGTGGACAGGGTCCAAGGGCTTTCTTT.

The chain has TRBV7-8 and TRBJ1-5; 9 bases align to TRBD1. The germline CDR1 and CDR2 sequences are SGHVS and FQNEAQ. CDR3 size: 14 residues. V was clipped by 5 bases and J by 5 bases; unmatched bases: 4. Here the CDR3 DNA reads TGTGCCAGCAGCCTCAGACAGGGGGATCAGCCCCAGCATTTT. Translating gives CASSLRQGDQPQHF.

The rearrangement links TRBV10-2 to TRBJ2-3; 7 positions agree with TRBD2. The CDR3 contains 16 residues. Trimming took 11 bases from V and 6 from J; bases not matched to a gene: 20. Looked up from germline, CDR1 is WSHSY and CDR2 is SAAADI. CDR3 region: CAYQTQMGGRSDTQYF. CDR3 in DNA: TGCGCCTATCAAACCCAGATGGGGGGGAGGAGCGATACGCAGTATTTT.

The chain joins TRBV5-1 to TRBJ1-5; D might be TRBD1 (5 bases). The CDR3 consists of 13 residues. Germline lookup yields CDR1 SGHRS and CDR2 YFSETQ. The V end lost 4 bases, the J end lost 5 bases, and 10 bases lay between the germline ends. This CDR3 is CASSLQGYQPQHF. DNA of the CDR3: TGCGCCAGCAGCCTCCAGGGTTATCAGCCCCAGCATTTT.

This sequence joins TRBV7-3 and TRBJ2-2, with D unresolved. The V gene lost 3 bases and the J gene lost 2 bases, with 7 bases spanning the gap. Germline-derived CDR1 and CDR2 are SGHTA and FQGTGA. CDR3 length: 14 amino acids. The DNA for the CDR3 is TGTGCCAGCAGCTTCATCAGTAACACCGGGGAGCTGTTTTTT. Its translation: CASSFISNTGELFF. Full variable domain (missing parts from reference TRBV7-3 and TRBJ2-2): GAGVSQTPSNKVTEKGKYVELRCDPISGHTALYWYRQSLGQGPEFLIYFQGTGAADDSGLPNDRFFAVRPEGSVSTLKIQRTERGDSAVYLCASSFISNTGELFFGEGSRLTVL.